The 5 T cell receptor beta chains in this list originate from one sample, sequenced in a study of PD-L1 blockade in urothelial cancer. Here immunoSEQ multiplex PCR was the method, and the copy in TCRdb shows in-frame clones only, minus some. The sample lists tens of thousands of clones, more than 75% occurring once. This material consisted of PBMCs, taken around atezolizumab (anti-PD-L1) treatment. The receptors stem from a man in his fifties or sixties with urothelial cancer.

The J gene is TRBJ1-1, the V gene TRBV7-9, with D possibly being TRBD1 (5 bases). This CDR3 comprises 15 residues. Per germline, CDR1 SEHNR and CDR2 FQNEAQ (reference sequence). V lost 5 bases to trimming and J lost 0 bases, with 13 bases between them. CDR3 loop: CASSPGQPLNTEAFF. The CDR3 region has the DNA TGTGCCAGCAGCCCCGGACAACCACTGAACACTGAAGCTTTCTTT.

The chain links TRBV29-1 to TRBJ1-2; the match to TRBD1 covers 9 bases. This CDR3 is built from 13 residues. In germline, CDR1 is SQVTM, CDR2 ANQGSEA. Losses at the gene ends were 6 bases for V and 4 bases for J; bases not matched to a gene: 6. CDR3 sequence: CSVWTGDAYGYTF. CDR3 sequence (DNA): TGCAGCGTGTGGACAGGGGATGCCTATGGCTACACCTTC.

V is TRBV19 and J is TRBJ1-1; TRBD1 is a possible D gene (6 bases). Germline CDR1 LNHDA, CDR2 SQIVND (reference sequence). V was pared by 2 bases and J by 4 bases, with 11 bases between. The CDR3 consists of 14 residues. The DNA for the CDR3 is TGTGCCAGTAGTATACGGGGGGGCGGCACTGAAGCTTTCTTT. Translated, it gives CASSIRGGGTEAFF.

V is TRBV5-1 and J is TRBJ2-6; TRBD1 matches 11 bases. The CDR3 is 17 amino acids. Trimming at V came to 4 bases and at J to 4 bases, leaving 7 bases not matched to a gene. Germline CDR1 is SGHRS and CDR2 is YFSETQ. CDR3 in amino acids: CASSLPDRGPGANVLTF. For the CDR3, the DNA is TGCGCCAGCAGCCTACCGGACAGGGGGCCAGGGGCCAACGTCCTGACTTTC.

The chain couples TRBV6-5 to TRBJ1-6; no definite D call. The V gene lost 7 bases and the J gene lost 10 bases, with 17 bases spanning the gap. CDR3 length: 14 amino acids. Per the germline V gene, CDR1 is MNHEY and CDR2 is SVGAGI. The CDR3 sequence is CASTPGPGESPLHF. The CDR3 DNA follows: TGTGCCAGCACCCCGGGCCCGGGAGAATCACCCCTCCACTTT.